The next 11 T cell receptor beta chains were all read from a single sample in a study of blood T cell repertoires in COVID-19. Repertoires were generated with immunoSEQ multiplex PCR, while TCRdb's copy carries only in-frame clones and drops some. The table has a few hundred thousand clones, approximately 77% seen once. The sequenced material came from peripheral blood. The receptors were sampled from a human donor with acute or convalescent COVID-19. The donor label of this sample is uncertain.

This clone was detected a few times. The chain links TRBV2 to TRBJ1-2; 7 bases agree with TRBD1. Germline V CDR1 and CDR2: SNHLY, FYNNEI. CDR3 length equals 13 residues. V lost 11 bases, J lost 1 base, and 7 bases stayed unmatched. The CDR3 sequence is CAGHRDSNYGYTF. CDR3 nucleotides: TGTGCCGGACACAGGGACAGTAACTATGGCTACACCTTC.

The chain has TRBV9 and TRBJ1-3; D perhaps matches TRBD1 (6 bases). Per germline, CDR1 SGDLS and CDR2 YYNGEE. CDR3 length equals 17 residues. The germline V and J ends were trimmed by 4 bases and 3 bases, with 20 bases remaining between them. DNA for the CDR3: TGTGCCAGCAGCCCCAACCCAGGTGGGGGCTATGGAAACACCATATATTTT. Translated: CASSPNPGGGYGNTIYF. Based on the CDR3 plus reference TRBV9 and TRBJ1-3, the full variable domain is DSGVTQTPKHLITATGQRVTLRCSPRSGDLSVYWYQQSLDQGLQFLIQYYNGEERAKGNILERFSAQQFPDLHSELNLSSLELGDSALYFCASSPNPGGGYGNTIYFGEGSWLTVV.

The sample holds a few counts of this clone. The chain is built from TRBV5-1 and TRBJ1-2; a weak D match, TRBD1 (6 bases). The CDR3 has 13 amino acids. Trimming stripped 4 bases from V and 10 bases from J, with 17 bases between. Germline CDR1 is SGHRS and CDR2 is YFSETQ. CDR3 sequence reads: CASSLPGQGSYTF. Written as DNA, the CDR3 is TGCGCCAGCAGCCTGCCGGGACAAGGCTCCTACACCTTC.

The CDR3 loop reads CASSQVWTSGSRGETQYF. In DNA, the CDR3 is TGTGCCAGCAGCCAAGTCTGGACTAGCGGGAGTCGGGGAGAGACCCAGTACTTC. The J gene is TRBJ2-5, the V gene TRBV3-1 (or the pseudogene TRBV3-2); 13 positions match TRBD2. The CDR3 is 18 amino acids. The junction had 9 bases not matched to a gene; V was cut back by 1 base and J by 4 bases. Germline V gives CDR1 LGHDT, CDR2 YNNKEL (reference sequence).

The rearrangement links TRBV4-2 to TRBJ1-1; no clear D gene. The CDR3 contains 13 residues. V was cut by 0 bases and J by 7 bases, with 9 bases left in between. Germline V gives CDR1 LGHNA, CDR2 YNFKEQ. CDR3: CASSQDPGVEAFF. DNA of the CDR3: TGTGCCAGCAGCCAAGATCCCGGGGTTGAAGCTTTCTTT.

V gene TRBV2 combines with J gene TRBJ2-1; D remains unclear. Trimming stripped 3 bases from V and 0 bases from J, with 9 bases between. The CDR3 runs to 15 residues. Germline CDR1 SNHLY, CDR2 FYNNEI. The chain's CDR3 is CASSDEVSSYNEQFF. CDR3 coding DNA: TGTGCCAGCAGTGATGAGGTGAGCTCCTACAATGAGCAGTTCTTC.

This rearrangement joins TRBV6-5 to TRBJ2-7, with 7 bases aligning to TRBD1. CDR1 is MNHEY, CDR2 SVGAGI, per germline. The CDR3 is made up of 15 amino acids. V lost 7 bases and J lost 7; bases outside the gene matches: 16. This CDR3 reads CASKLEGTARSEQYF. CDR3 in DNA: TGTGCCAGCAAGCTCGAAGGGACAGCCCGTTCAGAGCAGTACTTC.

V and J are TRBV7-9 and TRBJ2-1, with D maybe TRBD2 (5 bases). The germline V gene has CDR1 SEHNR and CDR2 FQNEAQ (reference sequence). This CDR3 has 15 amino acids. The V gene lost 5 bases and the J gene lost 3 bases, with 14 bases spanning the gap. CDR3 DNA sequence: TGTGCCAGCAGCGGAGGACGTCGAAACTACAATGAGCAGTTCTTC. Protein sequence: CASSGGRRNYNEQFF.

The chain couples TRBV18 to TRBJ1-1; weak D call: TRBD1 (6 bases). V gave up 5 bases and J gave up 4 bases, with 14 bases separating them. This CDR3 comprises 14 residues. CDR1 and CDR2 (germline): KGHSH, LQKENI. CDR3 in DNA: TGTGCCAGCTCAAATACACAGGGAAGCACTGAAGCTTTCTTT. Translation: CASSNTQGSTEAFF.

As for this clone: Other nucleotide sequences in the sample specify the same CDR3. The chain is built from TRBV3-1 (or the pseudogene TRBV3-2) and TRBJ1-3; D call uncertain. Germline CDR1 and CDR2: LGHDT and YNNKEL (reference sequence). V dropped 4 bases and J dropped 0 bases, with 7 bases sitting between them. The CDR3 contains 14 residues. The CDR3: CASSRRGSGNTIYF. CDR3 sequence (DNA): TGTGCCAGCAGCCGTCGGGGCTCTGGAAACACCATATATTTT.

The chain recombines TRBV11-2 with TRBJ2-1, with 10 bases matching TRBD2. V was clipped by 5 bases and J by 7 bases; unmatched bases: 17. Germline CDR1 and CDR2: SGHAT and FQNNGV. The CDR3 runs 18 residues. The CDR3 reads CASSPNRAGGPSLNEQFF. As DNA, the CDR3 is TGTGCCAGCAGCCCCAACCGAGCGGGAGGGCCATCATTGAATGAGCAGTTCTTC.